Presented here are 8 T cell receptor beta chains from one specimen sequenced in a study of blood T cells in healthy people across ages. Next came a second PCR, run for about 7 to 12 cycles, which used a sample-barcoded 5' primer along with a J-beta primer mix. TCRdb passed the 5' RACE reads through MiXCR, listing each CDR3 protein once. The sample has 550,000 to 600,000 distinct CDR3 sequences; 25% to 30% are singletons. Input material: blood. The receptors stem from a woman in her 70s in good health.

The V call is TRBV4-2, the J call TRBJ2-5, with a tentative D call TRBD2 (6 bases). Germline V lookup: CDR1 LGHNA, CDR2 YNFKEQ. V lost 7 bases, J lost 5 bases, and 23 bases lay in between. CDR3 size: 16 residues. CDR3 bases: TGTGCCAGCACACCCAGAGCCGGGACTGCCGTCGAGACCCAGTACTTC. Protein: CASTPRAGTAVETQYF.

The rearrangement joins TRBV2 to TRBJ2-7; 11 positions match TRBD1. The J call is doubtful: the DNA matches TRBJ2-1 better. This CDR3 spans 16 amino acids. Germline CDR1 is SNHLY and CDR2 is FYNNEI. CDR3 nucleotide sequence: TGTGCCAACCTTTACGGCGCGGGGACAGGGGGCAATGAGCAGTTCTTC. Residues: CANLYGAGTGGNEQFF.

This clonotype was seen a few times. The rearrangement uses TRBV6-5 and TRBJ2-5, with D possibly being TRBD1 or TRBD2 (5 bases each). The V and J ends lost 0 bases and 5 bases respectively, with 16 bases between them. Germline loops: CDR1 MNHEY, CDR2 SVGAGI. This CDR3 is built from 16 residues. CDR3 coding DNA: TGTGCCAGCAGTTACTCGACCGCGAGGGGTAGGGAGACCCAGTACTTC. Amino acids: CASSYSTARGRETQYF.

CDR3 sequence (DNA): TGTGCCAGCAGCCTTAGGGGGGGAGGTCTGTTGAACACTGAAGCTTTCTTT. Translation: CASSLRGGGLLNTEAFF. This chain connects TRBV11-2 to TRBJ1-1; tentatively, D is TRBD1 (6 bases). Germline CDR1 SGHAT, CDR2 FQNNGV. The CDR3 sequence is 17 residues long. Trimming shortened V by 5 bases and J by 0 bases, and 19 bases separated the two germline ends.

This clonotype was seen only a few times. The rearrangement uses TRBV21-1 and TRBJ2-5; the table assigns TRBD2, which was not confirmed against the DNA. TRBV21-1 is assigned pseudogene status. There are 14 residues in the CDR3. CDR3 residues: CASSKRMCGETQYF. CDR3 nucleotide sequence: TGTGCCAGCAGCAAAAGAATGTGCGGGGAGACCCAGTACTTC.

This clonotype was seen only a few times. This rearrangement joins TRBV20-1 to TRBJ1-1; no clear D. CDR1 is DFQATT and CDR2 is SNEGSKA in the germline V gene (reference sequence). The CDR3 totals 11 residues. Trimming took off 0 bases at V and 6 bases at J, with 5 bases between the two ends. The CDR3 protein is CSARDRAEAFF. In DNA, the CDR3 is TGCAGTGCTAGAGATCGCGCTGAAGCTTTCTTT.

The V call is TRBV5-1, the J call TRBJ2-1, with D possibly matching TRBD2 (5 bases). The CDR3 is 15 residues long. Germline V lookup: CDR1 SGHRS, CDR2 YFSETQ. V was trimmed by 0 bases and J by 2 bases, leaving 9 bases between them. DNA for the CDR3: TGCGCCAGCAGCTTGGGCGTCGGGGCCTACAATGAGCAGTTCTTC. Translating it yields CASSLGVGAYNEQFF.

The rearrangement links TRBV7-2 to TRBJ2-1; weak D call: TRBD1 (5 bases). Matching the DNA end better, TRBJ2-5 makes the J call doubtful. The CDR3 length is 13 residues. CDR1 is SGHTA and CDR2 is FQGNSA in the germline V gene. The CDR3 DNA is TGTGCCAGCAGCTCGCCAGGGTTAAAGACCCAGTACTTC. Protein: CASSSPGLKTQYF.